This T cell receptor (beta chain) came from a study of cytomegalovirus exposure and HLA in healthy donors. The PCR used 60 Vbeta and 13 Jbeta primers. The method was immunoSEQ multiplex PCR; TCRdb's version includes in-frame clones alone and lacks a portion of them. The profile shows about 82,000 clones, roughly 70% of them singletons. This CDR3 has 15 residues. The V gene's germline CDR1 is SGHTA and CDR2 FQGNSA. The ends lost 4 bases at V and 0 bases at J; junction bases unmatched: 3. This clonotype was sampled from a man aged 40-49 years in good health and CMV-seropositive. The gene calls are TRBV7-2 and TRBJ2-3; 8 bases line up with TRBD2. The sample comprised PBMCs. CDR3 sequence: CASSSASGSTDTQYF. In nucleotides, the CDR3 is TGTGCCAGCAGCTCCGCTAGCGGGAGCACAGATACGCAGTATTTT.